This TCR beta chain was recovered during a study of cytomegalovirus exposure and HLA in healthy donors. When sampled, the donors appeared nominally healthy, though they likely had unrecorded immune exposures. As to this clone: The antigen is not known.

V was cut by 5 bases and J by 5 bases, with 13 bases left in between. Germline values: CDR1 SNHLY, CDR2 FYNNEI. CDR3 length: 14 residues. PCR employed 60 Vbeta and 13 Jbeta primers. TCRdb's copy holds only in-frame clones and misses some; the assay was immunoSEQ multiplex PCR. The data contain more than 110,000 clones, about three quarters of them singletons. Study-level results: Previous analysis showed most TCR beta V segments were productive about 87% or about 30% of the time. Altogether, 170 or so TCR beta chains were recorded as cytomegalovirus-associated. As immune exposure information, only CMV serostatus was available.

This chain joins TRBV2 and TRBJ2-1; D is perhaps TRBD2 (6 bases). The sequencing input was PBMCs. The clonotype was recovered from a human donor in good health. The CDR3: CASSPWRVDNEQFF. The DNA for the CDR3 is TGTGCCAGCAGTCCATGGAGGGTAGACAATGAGCAGTTCTTC.